This TCR beta chain was sequenced for a study of cytomegalovirus exposure and HLA in healthy donors. General study points: Usually a TCR sequence was rare, but some public TCRs were found in many donors. Most subjects had HLA-A and HLA-B alleles reportedly predicted accurately by TCR beta sequences.

Comments on this clone: The antigen is undetermined.

Amplification used 60 Vbeta primers and 13 Jbeta primers. Clones were sequenced by immunoSEQ multiplex PCR, and TCRdb holds only the in-frame ones, with some missing. There are 100,000 to 150,000 clones in the sample; 83% occur only once, and 1.2% lies in the top ten. Germline values: CDR1 MNHEY, CDR2 SMNVEV (reference sequence). The CDR3 is made up of 20 amino acids. V lost 5 bases, J lost 0 bases, and 13 bases stayed unmatched. This chain uses TRBV27 with TRBJ2-3; 14 bases line up with TRBD2. This clonotype was sampled from a girl aged 2 to 9 in good health and CMV-seronegative. Sequenced input: PBMCs. The CDR3 nucleotides are TGTGCCAGCAGTACAAGACTAGCGGGAGGGGGTCCCCTTAGCACAGATACGCAGTATTTT. Translated: CASSTRLAGGGPLSTDTQYF.